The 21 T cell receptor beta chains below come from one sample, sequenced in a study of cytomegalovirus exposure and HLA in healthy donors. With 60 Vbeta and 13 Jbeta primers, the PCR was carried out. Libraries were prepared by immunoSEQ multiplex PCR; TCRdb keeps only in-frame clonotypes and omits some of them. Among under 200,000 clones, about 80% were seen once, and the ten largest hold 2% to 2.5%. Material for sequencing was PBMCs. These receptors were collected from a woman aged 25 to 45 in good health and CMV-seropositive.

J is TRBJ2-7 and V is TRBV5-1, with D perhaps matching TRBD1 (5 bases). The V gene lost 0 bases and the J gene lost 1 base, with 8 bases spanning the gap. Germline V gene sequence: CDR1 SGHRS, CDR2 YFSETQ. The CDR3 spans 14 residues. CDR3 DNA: TGCGCCAGCAGCTTGGGAGACAGATCCTACGAGCAGTACTTC. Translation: CASSLGDRSYEQYF.

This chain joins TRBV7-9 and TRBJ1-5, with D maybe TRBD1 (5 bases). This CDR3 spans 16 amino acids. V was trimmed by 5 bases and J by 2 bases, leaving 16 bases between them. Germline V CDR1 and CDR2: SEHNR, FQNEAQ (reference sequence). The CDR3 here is CASSPSGTGGNQPQHF. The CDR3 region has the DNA TGTGCCAGCAGCCCTTCCGGGACGGGAGGCAATCAGCCCCAGCATTTT. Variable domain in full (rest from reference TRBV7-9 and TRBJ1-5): DTGVSQNPRHKITKRGQNVTFRCDPISEHNRLYWYRQTLGQGPEFLTYFQNEAQLEKSRLLSDRFSAERPKGSFSTLEIQRTEQGDSAMYLCASSPSGTGGNQPQHFGDGTRLSIL.

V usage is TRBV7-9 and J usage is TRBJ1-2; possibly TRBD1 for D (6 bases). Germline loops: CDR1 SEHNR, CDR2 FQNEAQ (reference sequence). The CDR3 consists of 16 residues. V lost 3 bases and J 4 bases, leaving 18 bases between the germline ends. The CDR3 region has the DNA TGTGCCAGCAGCTTTTTTACGGCAGGGGTTAGCTATGGCTACACCTTC. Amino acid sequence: CASSFFTAGVSYGYTF. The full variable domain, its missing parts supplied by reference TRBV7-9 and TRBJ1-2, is DTGVSQNPRHKITKRGQNVTFRCDPISEHNRLYWYRQTLGQGPEFLTYFQNEAQLEKSRLLSDRFSAERPKGSFSTLEIQRTEQGDSAMYLCASSFFTAGVSYGYTFGSGTRLTVV.

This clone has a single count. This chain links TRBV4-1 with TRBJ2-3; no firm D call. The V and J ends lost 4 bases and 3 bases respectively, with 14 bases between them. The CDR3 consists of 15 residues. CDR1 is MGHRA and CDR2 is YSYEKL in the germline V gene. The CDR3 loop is CASSLERSWTDTQYF. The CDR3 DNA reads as TGCGCCAGCAGCCTGGAGAGGTCCTGGACAGATACGCAGTATTTT.

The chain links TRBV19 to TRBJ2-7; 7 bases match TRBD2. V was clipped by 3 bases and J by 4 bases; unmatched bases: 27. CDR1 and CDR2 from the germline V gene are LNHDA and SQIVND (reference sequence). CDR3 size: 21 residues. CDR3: CASSIYTDGEWGGRGVYEQYF. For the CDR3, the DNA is TGTGCCAGTAGTATCTATACCGACGGCGAATGGGGGGGACGCGGGGTGTACGAGCAGTACTTC. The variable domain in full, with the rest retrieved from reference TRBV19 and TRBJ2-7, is DGGITQSPKYLFRKEGQNVTLSCEQNLNHDAMYWYRQDPGQGLRLIYYSQIVNDFQKGDIAEGYSVSREKKESFPLTVTSAQKNPTAFYLCASSIYTDGEWGGRGVYEQYFGPGTRLTVT.

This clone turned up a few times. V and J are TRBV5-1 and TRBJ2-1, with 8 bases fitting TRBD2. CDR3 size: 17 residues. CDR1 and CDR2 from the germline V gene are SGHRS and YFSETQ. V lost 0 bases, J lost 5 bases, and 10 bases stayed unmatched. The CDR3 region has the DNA TGCGCCAGCAGCTTGGGACTAGCGAATGGAGTCCACAATGAGCAGTTCTTC. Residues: CASSLGLANGVHNEQFF. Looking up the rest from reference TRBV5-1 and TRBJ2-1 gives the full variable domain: KAGVTQTPRYLIKTRGQQVTLSCSPISGHRSVSWYQQTPGQGLQFLFEYFSETQRNKGNFPGRFSGRQFSNSRSEMNVSTLELGDSALYLCASSLGLANGVHNEQFFGPGTRLTVL.

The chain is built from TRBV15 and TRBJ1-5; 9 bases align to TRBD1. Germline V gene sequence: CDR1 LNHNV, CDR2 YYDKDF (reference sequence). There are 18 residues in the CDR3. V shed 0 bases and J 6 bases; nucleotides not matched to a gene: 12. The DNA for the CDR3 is TGTGCCACCAGCAGAGATCCCCCCACCGGGACAGGGAGTCAGCCCCAGCATTTT. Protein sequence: CATSRDPPTGTGSQPQHF.

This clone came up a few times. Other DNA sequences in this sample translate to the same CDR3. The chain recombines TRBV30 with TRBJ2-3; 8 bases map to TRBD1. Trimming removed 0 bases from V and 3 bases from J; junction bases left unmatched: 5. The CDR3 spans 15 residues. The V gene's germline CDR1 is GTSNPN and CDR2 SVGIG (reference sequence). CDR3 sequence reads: CAWSVRTGGTDTQYF. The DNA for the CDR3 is TGTGCCTGGAGTGTGAGAACAGGGGGAACAGATACGCAGTATTTT.

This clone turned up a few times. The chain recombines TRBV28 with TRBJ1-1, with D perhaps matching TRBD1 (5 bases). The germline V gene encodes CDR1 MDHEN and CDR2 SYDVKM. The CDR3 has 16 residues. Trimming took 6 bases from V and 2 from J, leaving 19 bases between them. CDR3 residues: CASSSTAISFNTEAFF. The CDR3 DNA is TGTGCCAGCAGCTCGACAGCTATAAGCTTTAACACTGAAGCTTTCTTT.

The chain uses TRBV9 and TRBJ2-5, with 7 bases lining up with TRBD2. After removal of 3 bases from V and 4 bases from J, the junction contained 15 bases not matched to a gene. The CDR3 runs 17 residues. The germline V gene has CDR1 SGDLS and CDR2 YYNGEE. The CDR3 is CASSAAPGPGGGETQYF. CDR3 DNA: TGTGCCAGCAGCGCAGCCCCGGGACCGGGGGGTGGAGAGACCCAGTACTTC.

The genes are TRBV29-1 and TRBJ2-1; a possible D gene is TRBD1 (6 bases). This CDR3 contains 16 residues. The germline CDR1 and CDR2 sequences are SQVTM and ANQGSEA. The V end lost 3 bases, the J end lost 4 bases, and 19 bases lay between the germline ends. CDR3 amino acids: CSVEGQGNPYYNEQFF. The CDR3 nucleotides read TGCAGCGTTGAGGGCCAGGGGAATCCGTATTACAATGAGCAGTTCTTC.

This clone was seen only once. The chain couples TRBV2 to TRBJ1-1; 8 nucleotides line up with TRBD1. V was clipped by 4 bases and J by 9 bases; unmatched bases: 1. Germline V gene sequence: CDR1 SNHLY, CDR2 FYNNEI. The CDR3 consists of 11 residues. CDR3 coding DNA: TGTGCCAGCAGTGGGGACAGGAAAGCTTTCTTT. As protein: CASSGDRKAFF.

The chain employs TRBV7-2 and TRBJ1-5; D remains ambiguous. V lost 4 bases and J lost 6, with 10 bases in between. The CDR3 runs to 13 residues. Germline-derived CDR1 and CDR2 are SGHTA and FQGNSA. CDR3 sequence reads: CASSSSASQPQHF. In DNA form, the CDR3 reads TGTGCCAGCAGCTCCTCAGCGAGTCAGCCCCAGCATTTT.

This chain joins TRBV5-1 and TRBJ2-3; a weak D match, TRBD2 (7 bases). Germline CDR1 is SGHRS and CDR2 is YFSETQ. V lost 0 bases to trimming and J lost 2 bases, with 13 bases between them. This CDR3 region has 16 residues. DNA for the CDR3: TGCGCCAGCAGCTTGGCGGGGGGCACATTCACAGATACGCAGTATTTT. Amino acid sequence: CASSLAGGTFTDTQYF.

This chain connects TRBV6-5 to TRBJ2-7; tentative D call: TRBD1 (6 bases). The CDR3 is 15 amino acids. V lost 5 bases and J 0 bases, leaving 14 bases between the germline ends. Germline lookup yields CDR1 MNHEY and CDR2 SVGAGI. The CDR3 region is CASSVLPGDSYEQYF. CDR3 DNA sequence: TGTGCCAGCAGTGTCCTACCAGGGGACTCCTACGAGCAGTACTTC.

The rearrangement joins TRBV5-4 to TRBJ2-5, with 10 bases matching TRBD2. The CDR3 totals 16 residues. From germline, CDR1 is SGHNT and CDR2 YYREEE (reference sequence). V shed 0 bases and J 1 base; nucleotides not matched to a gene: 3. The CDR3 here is CASSLVLAGAQETQYF. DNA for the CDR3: TGTGCCAGCAGCTTGGTTCTAGCGGGAGCCCAAGAGACCCAGTACTTC. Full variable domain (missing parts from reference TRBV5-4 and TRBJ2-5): ETGVTQSPTHLIKTRGQQVTLRCSSQSGHNTVSWYQQALGQGPQFIFQYYREEENGRGNFPPRFSGLQFPNYSSELNVNALELDDSALYLCASSLVLAGAQETQYFGPGTRLLVL.

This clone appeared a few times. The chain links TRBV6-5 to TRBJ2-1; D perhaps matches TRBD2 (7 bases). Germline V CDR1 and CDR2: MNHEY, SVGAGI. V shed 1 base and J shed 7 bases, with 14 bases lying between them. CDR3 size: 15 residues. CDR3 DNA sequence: TGTGCCAGCAGTTACTGGGCGGGGGCTGTAAATGAGCAGTTCTTC. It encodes CASSYWAGAVNEQFF.

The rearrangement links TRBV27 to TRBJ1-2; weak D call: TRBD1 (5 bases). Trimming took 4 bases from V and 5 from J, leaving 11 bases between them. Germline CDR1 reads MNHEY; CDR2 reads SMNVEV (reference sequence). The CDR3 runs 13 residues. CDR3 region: CASSSRDFYGYTF. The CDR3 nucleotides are TGTGCCAGCAGTTCCCGGGACTTTTATGGCTACACCTTC.

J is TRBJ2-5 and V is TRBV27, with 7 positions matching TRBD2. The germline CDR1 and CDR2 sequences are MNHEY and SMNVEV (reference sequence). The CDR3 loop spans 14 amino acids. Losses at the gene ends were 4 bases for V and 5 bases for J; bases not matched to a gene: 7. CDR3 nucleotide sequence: TGTGCCAGCAGTTCGTGGACTAGTCGGGAGACCCAGTACTTC. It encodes CASSSWTSRETQYF.

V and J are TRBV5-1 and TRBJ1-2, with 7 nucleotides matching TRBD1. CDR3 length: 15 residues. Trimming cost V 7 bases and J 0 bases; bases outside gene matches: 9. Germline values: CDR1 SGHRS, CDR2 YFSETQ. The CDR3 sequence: CASREQGTTNYGYTF. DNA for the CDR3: TGCGCCAGCCGAGAACAGGGGACGACTAACTATGGCTACACCTTC.

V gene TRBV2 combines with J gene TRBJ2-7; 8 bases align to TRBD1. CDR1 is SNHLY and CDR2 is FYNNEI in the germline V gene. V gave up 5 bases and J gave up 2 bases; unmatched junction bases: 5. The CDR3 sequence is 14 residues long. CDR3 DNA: TGTGCCAGCAGTAAGGGACAGGTCCCCTACGAGCAGTACTTC. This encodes CASSKGQVPYEQYF.